The next 13 T cell receptor beta chains were all read from a single sample in a study of shared clonotypes between healthy human individuals (dated by TCRdb to between 2020 and 2021). Library creation used the immunoSEQ multiplex PCR assay. TCRdb obtained this table from immuneACCESS and retained in-frame rearrangements with V and J assigned. These tables miss some clones; where compared with another copy, unresolved V genes account for less than half of the shortfall, and the remainder is unexplained. The sample table lists approximately 500,000 clones, almost 97% of them with a count of one. Clones ranked in the top ten supply approximately 0.062% of the sample. Sequenced: naive CD4+ T cells sorted from blood. The meaning of the sample's cell subset or site label: CD45RA+ positively selected. These receptor sequences come from a woman aged 25-40 years in good health.

The genes are TRBV5-1 and TRBJ2-5; the match to TRBD1 covers 8 bases. With 1 base clipped from V and 4 bases from J, the junction kept 9 bases outside the gene matches. The germline CDR1 and CDR2 sequences are SGHRS and YFSETQ. The CDR3 is 16 amino acids. The CDR3 region has the DNA TGCGCCAGCAGCTTGATTGGACAGGGTGTAGGAGAGACCCAGTACTTC. Translation gives CASSLIGQGVGETQYF.

The V and J genes are TRBV6-1 and TRBJ1-3, with D perhaps matching TRBD1 (6 bases). The CDR3 sequence is 13 residues long. Per germline, CDR1 MNHNS and CDR2 SASEGT. V gave up 2 bases and J gave up 8 bases, with 10 bases separating them. The CDR3 coding sequence is TGTGCCAGCAGTGAACAGGGGTTAGACACCATATATTTT. This translates into CASSEQGLDTIYF.

Notes on this clone: The same CDR3 is also encoded by other DNA sequences in this sample. This chain uses TRBV18 with TRBJ2-3; D gene ambiguous. The V end was cut by 6 bases, the J end by 0 bases, with 4 bases between. The germline V gene has CDR1 KGHSH and CDR2 LQKENI. This CDR3 has 12 amino acids. CDR3 amino acids: CASSPSTDTQYF. CDR3 coding DNA: TGTGCCAGCTCCCCTAGCACAGATACGCAGTATTTT.

This chain links TRBV18 with TRBJ2-7; D gene uncertain. V lost 3 bases to trimming and J lost 5 bases, with 20 bases between them. The CDR3 sequence is 16 residues long. Looked up from germline, CDR1 is KGHSH and CDR2 is LQKENI. The DNA of the CDR3 is TGTGCCAGCTCACCTCCCCCGAGTTCGTTTGGGAACGAGCAGTACTTC. It translates to CASSPPPSSFGNEQYF. The full variable domain, in which reference TRBV18 and TRBJ2-7 provide the parts outside the CDR3, is NAGVMQNPRHLVRRRGQEARLRCSPMKGHSHVYWYRQLPEEGLKFMVYLQKENIIDESGMPKERFSAEFPKEGPSILRIQQVVRGDSAAYFCASSPPPSSFGNEQYFGPGTRLTVT.

The CDR3 DNA follows: TGTGCCAGCAGTTACGGGGACCAGGGCACAGATACGCAGTATTTT. It yields the protein CASSYGDQGTDTQYF. The rearrangement links TRBV6-5 to TRBJ2-3; D assignment may be TRBD1 or TRBD2 (5 bases each). The CDR3 extends over 15 amino acids. CDR1 is MNHEY and CDR2 is SVGAGI in the germline V gene. The V gene lost 2 bases and the J gene lost 1 base, with 10 bases spanning the gap.

The chain links TRBV2 to TRBJ2-7, with 9 positions matching TRBD2. V trimming: 6 bases; J trimming: 3 bases; junction bases outside the gene matches: 3. The CDR3 sequence is 13 residues long. CDR1 is SNHLY, CDR2 FYNNEI, per germline. The CDR3 region has the DNA TGTGCCAGCAGGCTAGCGGGGATCTACGAGCAGTACTTC. As protein: CASRLAGIYEQYF. Supplemented by reference TRBV2 and TRBJ2-7, the full variable domain reads EPEVTQTPSHQVTQMGQEVILRCVPISNHLYFYWYRQILGQKVEFLVSFYNNEISEKSEIFDDQFSVERPDGSNFTLKIRSTKLEDSAMYFCASRLAGIYEQYFGPGTRLTVT.

This chain connects TRBV11-2 to TRBJ1-1; D is unresolved. Per germline, CDR1 SGHAT and CDR2 FQNNGV. The CDR3 has 14 amino acids. V lost 5 bases and J lost 0, with 10 bases in between. CDR3 in amino acids: CASSLSLVNTEAFF. The DNA of the CDR3 is TGTGCCAGCAGCCTCTCTCTAGTGAACACTGAAGCTTTCTTT.

The chain has TRBV29-1 and TRBJ2-3; 7 bases match TRBD1. The germline CDR1 and CDR2 sequences are SQVTM and ANQGSEA. With 0 bases clipped from V and 0 bases from J, the junction kept 6 bases outside the gene matches. The CDR3 runs 16 residues. The CDR3 DNA follows: TGCAGCGTTGAAGAGGGACAGAGTACTAGCACAGATACGCAGTATTTT. Its translation: CSVEEGQSTSTDTQYF.

This sequence joins TRBV30 and TRBJ1-2; 9 bases line up with TRBD1. The germline V gene encodes CDR1 GTSNPN and CDR2 SVGIG (reference sequence). The CDR3 sequence is 13 residues long. V was clipped by 5 bases and J by 8 bases; unmatched bases: 9. CDR3 coding DNA: TGTGCCTGGGAGGCGGGACAGGGAGGCGGCTACACCTTC. Its translation is CAWEAGQGGGYTF.

The chain couples TRBV10-3 to TRBJ2-1; weak D call: TRBD2 (6 bases). From germline, CDR1 is ENHRY and CDR2 SYGVKD. V was clipped by 3 bases and J by 12 bases, with 15 bases between them. The CDR3 totals 13 residues. The CDR3, as DNA: TGTGCCATCAGTGAACGGGAGTGGAATCGGCAGTTCTTC. Translating it yields CAISEREWNRQFF.

This rearrangement joins TRBV4-2 to TRBJ2-7; no clear D gene. The germline CDR1 and CDR2 sequences are LGHNA and YNFKEQ. V lost 4 bases and J lost 0, with 10 bases in between. CDR3 length: 14 amino acids. The DNA of the CDR3 is TGTGCCAGCAGCCCTTCTAGTATCTCCTACGAGCAGTACTTC. Its protein is CASSPSSISYEQYF.

A single count supports this clone. The chain combines TRBV5-4 with TRBJ2-3, with unresolved D. From germline, CDR1 is SGHNT and CDR2 YYREEE (reference sequence). The V end was cut by 1 base, the J end by 2 bases, with 11 bases between. The CDR3 runs to 15 residues. CDR3 DNA: TGTGCCAGCAGCTTGTGGAAGAGGACCACAGATACGCAGTATTTT. Its translation is CASSLWKRTTDTQYF.

The chain recombines TRBV4-1 with TRBJ1-5; D is unresolved. The CDR3 runs to 13 residues. The germline V gene has CDR1 MGHRA and CDR2 YSYEKL. Trimming took 1 base from V and 6 from J, leaving 7 bases between them. The CDR3 here is CASSQGGFQPQHF. Written as DNA, the CDR3 is TGCGCCAGCAGCCAAGGCGGGTTTCAGCCCCAGCATTTT.